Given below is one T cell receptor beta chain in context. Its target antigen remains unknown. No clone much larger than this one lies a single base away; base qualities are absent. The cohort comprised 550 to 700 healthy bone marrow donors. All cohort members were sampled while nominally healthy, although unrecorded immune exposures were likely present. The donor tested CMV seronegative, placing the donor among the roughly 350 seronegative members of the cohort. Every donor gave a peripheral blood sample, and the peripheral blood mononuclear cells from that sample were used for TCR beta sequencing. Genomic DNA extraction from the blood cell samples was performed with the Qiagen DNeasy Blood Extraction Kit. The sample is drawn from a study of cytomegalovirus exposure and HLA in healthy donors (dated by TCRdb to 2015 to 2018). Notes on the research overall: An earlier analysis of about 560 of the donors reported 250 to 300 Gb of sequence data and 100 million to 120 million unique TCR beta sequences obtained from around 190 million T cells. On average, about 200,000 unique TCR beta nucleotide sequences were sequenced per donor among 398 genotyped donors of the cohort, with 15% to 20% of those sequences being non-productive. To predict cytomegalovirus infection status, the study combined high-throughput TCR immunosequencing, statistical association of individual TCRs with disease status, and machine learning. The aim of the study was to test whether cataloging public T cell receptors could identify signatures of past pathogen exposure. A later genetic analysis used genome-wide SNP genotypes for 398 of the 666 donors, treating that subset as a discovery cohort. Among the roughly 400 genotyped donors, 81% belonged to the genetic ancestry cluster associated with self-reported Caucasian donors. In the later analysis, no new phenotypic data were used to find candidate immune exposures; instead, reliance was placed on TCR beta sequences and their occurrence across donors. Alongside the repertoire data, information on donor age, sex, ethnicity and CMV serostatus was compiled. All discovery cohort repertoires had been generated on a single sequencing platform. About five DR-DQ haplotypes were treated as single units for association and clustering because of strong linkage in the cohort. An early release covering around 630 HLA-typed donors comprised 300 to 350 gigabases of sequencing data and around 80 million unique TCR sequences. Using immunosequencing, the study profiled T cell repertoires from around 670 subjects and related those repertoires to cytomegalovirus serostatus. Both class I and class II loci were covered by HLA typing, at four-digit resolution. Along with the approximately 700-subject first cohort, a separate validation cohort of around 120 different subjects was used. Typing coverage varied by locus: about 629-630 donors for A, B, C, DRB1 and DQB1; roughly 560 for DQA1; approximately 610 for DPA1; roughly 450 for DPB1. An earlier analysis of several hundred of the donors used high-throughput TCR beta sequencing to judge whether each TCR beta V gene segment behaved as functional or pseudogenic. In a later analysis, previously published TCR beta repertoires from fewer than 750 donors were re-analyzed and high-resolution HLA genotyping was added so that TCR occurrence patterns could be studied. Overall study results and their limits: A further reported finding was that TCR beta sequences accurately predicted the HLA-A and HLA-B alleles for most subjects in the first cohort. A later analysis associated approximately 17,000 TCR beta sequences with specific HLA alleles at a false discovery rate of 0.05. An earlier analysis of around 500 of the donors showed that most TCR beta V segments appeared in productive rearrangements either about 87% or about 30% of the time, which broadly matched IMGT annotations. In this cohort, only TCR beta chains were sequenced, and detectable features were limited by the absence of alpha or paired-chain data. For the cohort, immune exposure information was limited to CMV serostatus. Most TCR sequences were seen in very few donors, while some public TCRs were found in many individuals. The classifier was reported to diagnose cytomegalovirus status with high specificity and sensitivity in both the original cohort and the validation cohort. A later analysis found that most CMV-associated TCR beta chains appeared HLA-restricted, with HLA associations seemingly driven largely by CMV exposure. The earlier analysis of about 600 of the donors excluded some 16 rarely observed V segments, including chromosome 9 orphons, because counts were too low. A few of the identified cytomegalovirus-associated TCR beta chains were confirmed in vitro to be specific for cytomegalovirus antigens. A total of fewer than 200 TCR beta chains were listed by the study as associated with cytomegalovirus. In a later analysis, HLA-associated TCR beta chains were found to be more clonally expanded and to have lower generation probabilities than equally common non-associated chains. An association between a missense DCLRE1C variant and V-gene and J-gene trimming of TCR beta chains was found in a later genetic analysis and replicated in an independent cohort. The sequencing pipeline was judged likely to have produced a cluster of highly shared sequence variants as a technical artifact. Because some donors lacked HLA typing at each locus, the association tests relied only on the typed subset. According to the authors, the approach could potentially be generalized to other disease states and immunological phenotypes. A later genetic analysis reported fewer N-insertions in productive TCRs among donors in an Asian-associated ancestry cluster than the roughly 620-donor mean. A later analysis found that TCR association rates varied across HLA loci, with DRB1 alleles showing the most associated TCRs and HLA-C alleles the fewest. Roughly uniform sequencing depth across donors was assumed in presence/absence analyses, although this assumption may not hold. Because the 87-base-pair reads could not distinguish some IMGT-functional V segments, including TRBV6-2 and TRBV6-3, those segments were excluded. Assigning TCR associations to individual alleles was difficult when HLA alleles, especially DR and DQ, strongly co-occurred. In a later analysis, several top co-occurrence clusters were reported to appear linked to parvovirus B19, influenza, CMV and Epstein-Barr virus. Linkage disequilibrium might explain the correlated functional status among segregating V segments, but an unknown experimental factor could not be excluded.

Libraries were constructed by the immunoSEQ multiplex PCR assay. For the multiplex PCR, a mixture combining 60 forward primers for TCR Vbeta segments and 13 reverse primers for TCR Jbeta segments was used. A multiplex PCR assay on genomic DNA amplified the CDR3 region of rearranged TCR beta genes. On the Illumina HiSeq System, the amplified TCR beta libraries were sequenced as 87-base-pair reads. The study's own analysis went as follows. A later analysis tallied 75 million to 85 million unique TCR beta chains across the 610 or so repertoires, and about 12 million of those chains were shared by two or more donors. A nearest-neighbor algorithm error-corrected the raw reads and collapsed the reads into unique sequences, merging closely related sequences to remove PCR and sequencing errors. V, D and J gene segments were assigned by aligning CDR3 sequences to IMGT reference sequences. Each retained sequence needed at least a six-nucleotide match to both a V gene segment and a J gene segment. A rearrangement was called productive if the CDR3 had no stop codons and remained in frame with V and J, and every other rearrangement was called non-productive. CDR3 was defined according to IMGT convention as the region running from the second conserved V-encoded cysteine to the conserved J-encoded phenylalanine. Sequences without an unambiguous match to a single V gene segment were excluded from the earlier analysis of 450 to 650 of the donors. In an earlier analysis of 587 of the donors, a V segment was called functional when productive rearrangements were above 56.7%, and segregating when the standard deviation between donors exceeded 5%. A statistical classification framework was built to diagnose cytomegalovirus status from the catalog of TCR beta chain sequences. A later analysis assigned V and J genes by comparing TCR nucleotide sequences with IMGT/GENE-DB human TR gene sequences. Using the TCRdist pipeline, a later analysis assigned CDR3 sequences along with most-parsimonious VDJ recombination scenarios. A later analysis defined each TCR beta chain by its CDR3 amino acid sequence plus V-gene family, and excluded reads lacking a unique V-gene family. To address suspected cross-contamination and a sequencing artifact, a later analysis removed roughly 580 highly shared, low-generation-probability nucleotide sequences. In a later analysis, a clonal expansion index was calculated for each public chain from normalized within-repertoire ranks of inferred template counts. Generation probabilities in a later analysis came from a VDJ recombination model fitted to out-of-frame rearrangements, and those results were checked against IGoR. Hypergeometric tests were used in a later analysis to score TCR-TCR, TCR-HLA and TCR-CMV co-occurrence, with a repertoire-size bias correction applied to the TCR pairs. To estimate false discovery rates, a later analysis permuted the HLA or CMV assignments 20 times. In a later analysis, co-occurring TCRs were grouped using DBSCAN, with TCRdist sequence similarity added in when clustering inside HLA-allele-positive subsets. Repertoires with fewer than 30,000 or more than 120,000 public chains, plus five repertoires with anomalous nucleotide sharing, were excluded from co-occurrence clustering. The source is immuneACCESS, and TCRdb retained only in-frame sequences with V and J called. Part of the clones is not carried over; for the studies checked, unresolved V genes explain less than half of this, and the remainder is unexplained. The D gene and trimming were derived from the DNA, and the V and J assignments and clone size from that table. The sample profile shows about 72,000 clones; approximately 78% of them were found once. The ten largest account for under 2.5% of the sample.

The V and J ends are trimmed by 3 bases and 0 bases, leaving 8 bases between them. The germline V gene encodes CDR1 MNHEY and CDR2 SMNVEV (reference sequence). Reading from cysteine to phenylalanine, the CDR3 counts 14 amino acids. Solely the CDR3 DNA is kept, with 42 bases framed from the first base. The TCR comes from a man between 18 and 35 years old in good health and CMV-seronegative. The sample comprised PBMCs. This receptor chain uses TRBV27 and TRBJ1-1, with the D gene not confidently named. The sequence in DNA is TGTGCCAGCAGTTTTTCAGGCGTGAACACTGAAGCTTTCTTT. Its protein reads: CASSFSGVNTEAFF.